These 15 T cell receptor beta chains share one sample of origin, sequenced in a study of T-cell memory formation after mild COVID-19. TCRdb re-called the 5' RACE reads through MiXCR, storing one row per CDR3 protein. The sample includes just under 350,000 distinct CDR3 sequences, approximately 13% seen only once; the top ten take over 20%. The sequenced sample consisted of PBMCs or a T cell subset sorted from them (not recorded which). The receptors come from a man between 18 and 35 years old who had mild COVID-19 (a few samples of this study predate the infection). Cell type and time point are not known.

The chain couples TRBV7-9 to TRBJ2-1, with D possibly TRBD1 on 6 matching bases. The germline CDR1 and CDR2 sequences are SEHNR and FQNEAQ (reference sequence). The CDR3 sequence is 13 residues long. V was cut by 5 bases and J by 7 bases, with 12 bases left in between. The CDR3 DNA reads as TGTGCCAGCAGCCCGATAGGACAGAATGAGCAGTTCTTC. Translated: CASSPIGQNEQFF.

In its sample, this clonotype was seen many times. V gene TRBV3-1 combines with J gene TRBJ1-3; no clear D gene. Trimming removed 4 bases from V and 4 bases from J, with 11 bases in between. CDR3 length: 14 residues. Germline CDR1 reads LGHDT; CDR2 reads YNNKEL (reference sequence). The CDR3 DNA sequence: TGTGCCAGCAGCCCTGTCGGCGCAGGAAACACCATATATTTT. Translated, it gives CASSPVGAGNTIYF.

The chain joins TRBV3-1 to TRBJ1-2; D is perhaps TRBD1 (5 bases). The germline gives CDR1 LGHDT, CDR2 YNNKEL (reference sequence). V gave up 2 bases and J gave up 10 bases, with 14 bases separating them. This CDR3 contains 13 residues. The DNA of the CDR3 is TGTGCCAGCAGCCAACCCGGCGGGGCCCACTACACCTTC. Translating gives CASSQPGGAHYTF.

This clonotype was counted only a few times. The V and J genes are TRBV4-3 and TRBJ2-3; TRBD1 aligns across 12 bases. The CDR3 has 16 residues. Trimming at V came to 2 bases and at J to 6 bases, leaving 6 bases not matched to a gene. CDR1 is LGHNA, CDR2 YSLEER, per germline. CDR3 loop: CASSQNPGQGADTQYF. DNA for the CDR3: TGCGCCAGCAGCCAAAATCCGGGACAGGGGGCGGATACGCAGTATTTT.

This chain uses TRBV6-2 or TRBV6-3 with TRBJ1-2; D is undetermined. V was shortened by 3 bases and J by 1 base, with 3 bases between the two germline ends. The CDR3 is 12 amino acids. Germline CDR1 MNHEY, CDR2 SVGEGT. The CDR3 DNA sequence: TGTGCCAGCAGTTATCGTAACTATGGCTACACCTTC. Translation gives CASSYRNYGYTF.

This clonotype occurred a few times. The CDR3 reads CASSSPSSGHKYF. DNA for the CDR3: TGCGCCAGCAGCTCCCCCTCTAGCGGGCATAAGTATTTT. The gene calls are TRBV4-1 and TRBJ2-3, with TRBD2 matching over 8 bases. Unmatched junction bases numbered 11, after V lost 5 bases and J lost 13 bases. Germline CDR1 MGHRA, CDR2 YSYEKL. This CDR3 spans 13 amino acids.

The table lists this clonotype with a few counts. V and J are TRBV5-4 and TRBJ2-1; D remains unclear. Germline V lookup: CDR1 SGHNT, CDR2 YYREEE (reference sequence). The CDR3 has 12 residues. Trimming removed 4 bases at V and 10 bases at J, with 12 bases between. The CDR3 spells CASSKIRAEQFF. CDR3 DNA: TGTGCCAGCAGCAAGATAAGGGCGGAGCAGTTCTTC.

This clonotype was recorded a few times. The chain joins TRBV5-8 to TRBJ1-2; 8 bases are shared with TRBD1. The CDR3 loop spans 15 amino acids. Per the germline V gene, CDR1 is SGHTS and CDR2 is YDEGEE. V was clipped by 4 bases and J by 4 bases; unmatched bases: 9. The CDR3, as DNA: TGTGCCAGCAGCGGAAGGACAGGGCAAACCTATGGCTACACCTTC. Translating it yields CASSGRTGQTYGYTF.

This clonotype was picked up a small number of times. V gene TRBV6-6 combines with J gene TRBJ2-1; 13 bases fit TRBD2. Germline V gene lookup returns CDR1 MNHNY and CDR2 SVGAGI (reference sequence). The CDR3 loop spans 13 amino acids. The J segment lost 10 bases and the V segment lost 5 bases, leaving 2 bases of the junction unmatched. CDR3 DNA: TGTGCCAGCAGTGGGGGACTAGCGGGGGAGCAGTTCTTC. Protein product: CASSGGLAGEQFF.

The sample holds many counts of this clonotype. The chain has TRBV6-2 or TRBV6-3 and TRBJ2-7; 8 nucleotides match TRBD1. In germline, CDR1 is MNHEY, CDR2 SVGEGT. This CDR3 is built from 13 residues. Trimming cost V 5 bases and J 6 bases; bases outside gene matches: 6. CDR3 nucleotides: TGTGCCAGCAGTCGGACAGGGCTCTCCGAGCAGTACTTC. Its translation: CASSRTGLSEQYF.

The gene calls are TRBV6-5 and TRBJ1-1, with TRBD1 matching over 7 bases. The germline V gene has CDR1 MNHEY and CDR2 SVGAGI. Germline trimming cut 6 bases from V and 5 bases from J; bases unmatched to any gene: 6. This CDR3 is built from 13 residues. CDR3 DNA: TGTGCCAGCAGGACAGGGTCTTGGACTGAAGCTTTCTTT. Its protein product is CASRTGSWTEAFF.

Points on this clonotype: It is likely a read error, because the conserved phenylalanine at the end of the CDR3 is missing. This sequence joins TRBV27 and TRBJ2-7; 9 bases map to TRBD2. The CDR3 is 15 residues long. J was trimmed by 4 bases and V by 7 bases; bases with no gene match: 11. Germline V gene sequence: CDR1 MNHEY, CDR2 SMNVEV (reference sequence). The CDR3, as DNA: TGTGCCAGCATAGTTTGGCGGGGGGGCCAGTACGAGCAGTACTTA. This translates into CASIVWRGGQYEQYL.

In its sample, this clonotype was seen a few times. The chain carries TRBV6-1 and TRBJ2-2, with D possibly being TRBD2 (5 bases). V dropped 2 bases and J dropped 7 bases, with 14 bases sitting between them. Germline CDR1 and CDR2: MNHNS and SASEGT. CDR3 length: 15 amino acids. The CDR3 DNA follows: TGTGCCAGCAGTGAACAGGACCGCCGGGGCGGGGAGCTGTTTTTT. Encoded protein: CASSEQDRRGGELFF.

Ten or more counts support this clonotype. CDR3 nucleotides: TGCAGCGTTTCTACAGGGATGTCAGATACGCAGTATTTT. This codes for CSVSTGMSDTQYF. V gene TRBV29-1 combines with J gene TRBJ2-3; D is perhaps TRBD1 (6 bases). The V end lost 5 bases, the J end lost 4 bases, and 13 bases lay between the germline ends. This CDR3 is 13 amino acids long. CDR1 and CDR2 (germline): SQVTM, ANQGSEA.

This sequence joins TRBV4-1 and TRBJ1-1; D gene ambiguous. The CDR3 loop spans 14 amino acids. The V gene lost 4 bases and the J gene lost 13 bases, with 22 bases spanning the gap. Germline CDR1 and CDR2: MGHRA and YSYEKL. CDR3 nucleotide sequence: TGCGCCAGCAGCCTAAGGACTCTGGGCACTGAAATTTTCTTT. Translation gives CASSLRTLGTEIFF.